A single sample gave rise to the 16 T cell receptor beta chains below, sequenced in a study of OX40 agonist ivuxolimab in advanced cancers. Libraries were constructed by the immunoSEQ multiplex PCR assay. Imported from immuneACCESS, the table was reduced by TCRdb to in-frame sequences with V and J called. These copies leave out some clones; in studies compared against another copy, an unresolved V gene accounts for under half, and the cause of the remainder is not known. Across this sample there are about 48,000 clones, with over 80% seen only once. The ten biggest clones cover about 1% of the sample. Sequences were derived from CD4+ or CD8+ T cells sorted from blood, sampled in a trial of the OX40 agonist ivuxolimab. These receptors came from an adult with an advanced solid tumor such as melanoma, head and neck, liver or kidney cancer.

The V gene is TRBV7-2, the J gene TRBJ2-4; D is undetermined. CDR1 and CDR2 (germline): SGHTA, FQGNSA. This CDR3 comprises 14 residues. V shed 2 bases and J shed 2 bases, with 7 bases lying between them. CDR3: CASSLSRSKNIQYF. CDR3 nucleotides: TGTGCCAGCAGCTTAAGTAGATCCAAAAACATTCAGTACTTC.

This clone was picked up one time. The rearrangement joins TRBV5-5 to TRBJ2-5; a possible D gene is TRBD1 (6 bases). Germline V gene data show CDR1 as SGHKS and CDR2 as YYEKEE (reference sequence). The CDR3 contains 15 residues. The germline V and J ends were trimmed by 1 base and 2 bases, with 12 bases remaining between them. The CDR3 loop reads CASSLIWGPQETQYF. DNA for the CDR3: TGTGCCAGCAGCTTGATCTGGGGGCCACAAGAGACCCAGTACTTC.

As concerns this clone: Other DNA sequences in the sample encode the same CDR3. The CDR3 bases are TGTGCCAGTAGTGGTCAGGTGAACACTGAAGCTTTCTTT. The encoded protein is CASSGQVNTEAFF. V is TRBV19 and J is TRBJ1-1, with D unclear. This CDR3 has 13 residues. Germline assignment: CDR1 LNHDA and CDR2 SQIVND (reference sequence). The V end was cut by 5 bases, the J end by 0 bases, with 7 bases between. The full variable domain, completed using reference TRBV19 and TRBJ1-1, is DGGITQSPKYLFRKEGQNVTLSCEQNLNHDAMYWYRQDPGQGLRLIYYSQIVNDFQKGDIAEGYSVSREKKESFPLTVTSAQKNPTAFYLCASSGQVNTEAFFGQGTRLTVV.

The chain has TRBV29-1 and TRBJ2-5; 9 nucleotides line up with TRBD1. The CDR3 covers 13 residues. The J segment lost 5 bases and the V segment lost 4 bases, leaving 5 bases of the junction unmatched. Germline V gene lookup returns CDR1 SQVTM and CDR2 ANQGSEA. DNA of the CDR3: TGCAGCGTTGTGGGACAGGGTAGGGAGACCCAGTACTTC. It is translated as CSVVGQGRETQYF. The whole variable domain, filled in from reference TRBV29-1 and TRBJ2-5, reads SAVISQKPSRDICQRGTSLTIQCQVDSQVTMMFWYRQQPGQSLTLIATANQGSEATYESGFVIDKFPISRPNLTFSTLTVSNMSPEDSSIYLCSVVGQGRETQYFGPGTRLLVL.

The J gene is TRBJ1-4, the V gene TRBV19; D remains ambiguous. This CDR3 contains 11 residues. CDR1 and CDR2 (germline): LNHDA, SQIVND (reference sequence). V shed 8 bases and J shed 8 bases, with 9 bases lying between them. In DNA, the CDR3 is TGTGCCAGTGGGATAACCGAAAAACTGTTTTTT. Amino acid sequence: CASGITEKLFF.

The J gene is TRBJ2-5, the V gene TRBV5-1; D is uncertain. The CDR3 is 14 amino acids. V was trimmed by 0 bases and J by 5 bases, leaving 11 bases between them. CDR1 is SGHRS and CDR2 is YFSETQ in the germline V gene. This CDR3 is CASSLALGFETQYF. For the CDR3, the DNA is TGCGCCAGCAGCTTGGCCTTGGGGTTTGAGACCCAGTACTTC.

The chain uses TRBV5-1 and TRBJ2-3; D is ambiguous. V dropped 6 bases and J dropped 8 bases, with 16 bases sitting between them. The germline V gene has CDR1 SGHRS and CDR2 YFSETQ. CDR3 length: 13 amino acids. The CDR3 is CASIGPEMGTQYF. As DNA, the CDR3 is TGCGCCAGCATAGGCCCGGAGATGGGTACGCAGTATTTT.

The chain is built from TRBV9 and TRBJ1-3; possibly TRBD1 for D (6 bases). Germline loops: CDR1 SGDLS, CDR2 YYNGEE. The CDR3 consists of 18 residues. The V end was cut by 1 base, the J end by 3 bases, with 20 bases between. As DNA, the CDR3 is TGTGCCAGCAGCGTAAGCGTTTCAGCAGGGGTTGGTGGAAACACCATATATTTT. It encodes CASSVSVSAGVGGNTIYF.

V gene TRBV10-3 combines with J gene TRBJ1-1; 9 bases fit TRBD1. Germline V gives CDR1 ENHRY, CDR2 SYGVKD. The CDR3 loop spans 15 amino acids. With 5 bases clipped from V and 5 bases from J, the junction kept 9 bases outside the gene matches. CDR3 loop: CAISNPGQGTTEAFF. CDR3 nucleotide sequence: TGTGCCATCAGTAACCCGGGACAGGGTACGACTGAAGCTTTCTTT.

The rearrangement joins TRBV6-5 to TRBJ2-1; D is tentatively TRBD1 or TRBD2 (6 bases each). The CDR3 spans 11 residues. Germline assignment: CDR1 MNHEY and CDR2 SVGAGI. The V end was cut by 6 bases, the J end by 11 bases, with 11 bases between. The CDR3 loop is CASRQGGQQFF. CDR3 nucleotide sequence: TGTGCCAGCAGACAGGGAGGCCAGCAGTTCTTC.

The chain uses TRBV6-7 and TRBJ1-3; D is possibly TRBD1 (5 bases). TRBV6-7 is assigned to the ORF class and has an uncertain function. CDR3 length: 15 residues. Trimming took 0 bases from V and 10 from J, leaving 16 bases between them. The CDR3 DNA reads TGTGCCAGCAGTTACTCGACCAGACTGGGGGAGACCATATATTTT. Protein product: CASSYSTRLGETIYF.

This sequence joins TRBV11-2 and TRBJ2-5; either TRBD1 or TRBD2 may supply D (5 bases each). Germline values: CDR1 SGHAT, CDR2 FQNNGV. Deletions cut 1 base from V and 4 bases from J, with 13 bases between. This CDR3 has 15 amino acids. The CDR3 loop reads CASSLAGTTSETQYF. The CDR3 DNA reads TGTGCCAGCAGCTTAGCCGGGACCACCTCAGAGACCCAGTACTTC. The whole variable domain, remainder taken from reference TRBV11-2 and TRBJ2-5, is EAGVAQSPRYKIIEKRQSVAFWCNPISGHATLYWYQQILGQGPKLLIQFQNNGVVDDSQLPKDRFSAERLKGVDSTLKIQPAKLEDSAVYLCASSLAGTTSETQYFGPGTRLLVL.

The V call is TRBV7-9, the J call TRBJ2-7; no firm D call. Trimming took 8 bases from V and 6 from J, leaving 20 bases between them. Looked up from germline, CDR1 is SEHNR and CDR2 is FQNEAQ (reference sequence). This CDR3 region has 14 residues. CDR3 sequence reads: CASQPAGLMGEQYF. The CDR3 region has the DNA TGTGCCAGCCAGCCGGCTGGTTTGATGGGCGAGCAGTACTTC.

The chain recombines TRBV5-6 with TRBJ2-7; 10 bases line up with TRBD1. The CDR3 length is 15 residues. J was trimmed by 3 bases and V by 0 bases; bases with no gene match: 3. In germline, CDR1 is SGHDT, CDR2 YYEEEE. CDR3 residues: CASSLGDRGHYEQYF. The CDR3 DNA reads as TGTGCCAGCAGCTTGGGGGACAGGGGACACTACGAGCAGTACTTC.

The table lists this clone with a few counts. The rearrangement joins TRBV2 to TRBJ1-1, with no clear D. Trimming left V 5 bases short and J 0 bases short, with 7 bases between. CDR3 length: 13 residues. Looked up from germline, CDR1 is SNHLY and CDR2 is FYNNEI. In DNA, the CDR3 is TGTGCCAGCAGTCTCTGGATGAACACTGAAGCTTTCTTT. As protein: CASSLWMNTEAFF.

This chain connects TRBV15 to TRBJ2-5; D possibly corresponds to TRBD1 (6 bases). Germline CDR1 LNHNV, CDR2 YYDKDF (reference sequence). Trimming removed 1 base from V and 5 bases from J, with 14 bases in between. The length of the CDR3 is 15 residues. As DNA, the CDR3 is TGTGCCACCAGCAGAGTAACTGGGGGCGTGGAGACCCAGTACTTC. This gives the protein CATSRVTGGVETQYF. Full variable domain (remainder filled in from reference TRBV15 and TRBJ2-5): DAMVIQNPRYQVTQFGKPVTLSCSQTLNHNVMYWYQQKSSQAPKLLFHYYDKDFNNEADTPDNFQSRRPNTSFCFLDIRSPGLGDTAMYLCATSRVTGGVETQYFGPGTRLLVL.